Sequencing of this T cell receptor beta chain was carried out in a study of blood T cell repertoires in COVID-19. This CDR3 has 13 amino acids. Germline V gives CDR1 MNHEY, CDR2 SVGAGI. V lost 11 bases, J lost 4 bases, and 8 bases stayed unmatched. Source study methods: Amplification of reference gene primers was used by the study to estimate nucleated cell counts. The table came from immunoSEQ multiplex PCR; TCRdb's copy has only in-frame clones and leaves some out. V and J calls and clone size are copied from that table; D and trimming were computed from the DNA. The sample includes more than 250,000 clones, about nine tenths seen only once; the top ten take 8% to 13%.

The sequencing sample was made of PBMCs or T cells enriched from blood (not recorded which). The clonotype comes from a woman in her late teens or twenties who had recovered from COVID-19. V is TRBV6-5 and J is TRBJ1-5; 7 bases match TRBD1. The CDR3 region is CAYGGGLNQPQHF. Written as DNA, the CDR3 is TGTGCCTACGGAGGGGGCCTTAATCAGCCCCAGCATTTT.